The T cell receptor beta chain under discussion was sequenced for a study of CD8+CD57+ T cells in acquired aplastic anemia. Study in general: Mean read depth for CD4+ cells from healthy donors was 10 million to 13 million. Study-wide findings and caveats: In common between the patients and the controls were around 29 CD8+ CDR3 sequences.

As for this clonotype: Its antigen is unidentified.

V was trimmed by 7 bases and J by 2 bases, leaving 10 bases between them. Germline V gene data show CDR1 as KGHDR and CDR2 as SFDVKD. The CDR3 totals 13 residues. Template material for TCR beta VDJ and CDR3 profiling consisted of genomic DNA. TCRdb re-called the reads through MiXCR, storing one row per CDR3 protein. The sample carries some 240,000 distinct CDR3 sequences, roughly 33% recorded once. The sample consisted of sorted CD4+, CD8+, or CD8+CD57+ T cells (not recorded which) from PBMCs. The chain carries TRBV24-1 and TRBJ1-1; D call uncertain. The TCR was taken from a human donor in good health, serving as a control. The CDR3 protein is CATSATTNTEAFF. In DNA, the CDR3 is TGTGCCACCAGCGCGACAACAAACACTGAAGCTTTCTTT.